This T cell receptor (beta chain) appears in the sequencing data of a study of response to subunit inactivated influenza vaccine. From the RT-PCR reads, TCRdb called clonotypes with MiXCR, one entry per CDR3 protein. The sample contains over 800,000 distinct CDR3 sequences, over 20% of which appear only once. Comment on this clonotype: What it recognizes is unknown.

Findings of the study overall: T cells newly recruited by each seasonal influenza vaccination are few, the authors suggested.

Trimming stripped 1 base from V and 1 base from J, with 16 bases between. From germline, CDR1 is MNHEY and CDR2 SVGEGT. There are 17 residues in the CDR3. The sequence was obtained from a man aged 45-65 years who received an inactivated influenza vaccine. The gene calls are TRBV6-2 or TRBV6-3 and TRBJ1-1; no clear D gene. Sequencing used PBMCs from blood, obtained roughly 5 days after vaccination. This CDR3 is CASSYYWPQDENTEAFF. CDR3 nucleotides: TGTGCCAGCAGTTACTACTGGCCTCAGGATGAGAACACTGAAGCTTTCTTT.